A single sample gave rise to the 27 T cell receptor beta chains below, sequenced in a study of blood T cell repertoires in COVID-19. Clones were sequenced by immunoSEQ multiplex PCR, and TCRdb holds only the in-frame ones, with some missing. The sample has fewer than 500,000 clones; roughly 90% are singletons. The sample consisted of PBMCs or T cells enriched from blood (not recorded which). The receptors derive from a woman younger than 45 with acute COVID-19.

V and J are TRBV7-8 and TRBJ1-4, with 7 bases fitting TRBD1. V trimming: 5 bases; J trimming: 0 bases; junction bases outside the gene matches: 9. Germline V gene sequence: CDR1 SGHVS, CDR2 FQNEAQ. There are 17 residues in the CDR3. In DNA, the CDR3 is TGTGCCAGCAGCAAAAGGGACAGCTATTCAACTAATGAAAAACTGTTTTTT. Its translation is CASSKRDSYSTNEKLFF.

The chain combines TRBV4-1 with TRBJ1-1, with TRBD1 matching over 7 bases. The CDR3 is 14 amino acids. CDR1 and CDR2 (germline): MGHRA, YSYEKL. After removal of 1 base from V and 8 bases from J, the junction contained 7 bases not matched to a gene. The CDR3, as DNA: TGCGCCAGCAGCCAAGTACAGGGGATGAGGGAAGCTTTCTTT. This sequence encodes CASSQVQGMREAFF.

The chain is built from TRBV6-4 and TRBJ1-1; possibly TRBD1 for D (6 bases). Germline V gene sequence: CDR1 MRHNA, CDR2 SNTAGT. V was trimmed by 7 bases and J by 0 bases, leaving 24 bases between them. The CDR3 is 18 amino acids. Here the CDR3 reads CASINGGRGIDMNTEAFF. CDR3 nucleotide sequence: TGTGCCAGCATAAACGGGGGGAGGGGGATAGATATGAACACTGAAGCTTTCTTT.

The rearrangement uses TRBV30 and TRBJ2-2; no firm D call. CDR3 length: 14 amino acids. The V gene lost 6 bases and the J gene lost 6 bases, with 17 bases spanning the gap. The germline CDR1 and CDR2 sequences are GTSNPN and SVGIG (reference sequence). The CDR3 sequence is CACPAVGLAGELFF. In nucleotides, the CDR3 is TGTGCCTGCCCCGCCGTCGGGTTGGCCGGGGAGCTGTTTTTT.

The rearrangement links TRBV4-1 to TRBJ1-2; 9 nucleotides align to TRBD1. V dropped 3 bases and J dropped 7; count of bases not matched to a gene: 9. The CDR3 is 15 amino acids. Germline V gene lookup returns CDR1 MGHRA and CDR2 YSYEKL. The CDR3: CASSQDGTGSFGYTF. DNA of the CDR3: TGCGCCAGCAGCCAGGACGGGACAGGGAGTTTTGGCTACACCTTC.

This sequence joins TRBV5-1 and TRBJ1-6; 8 bases map to TRBD1. The length of the CDR3 is 16 residues. Losses at the gene ends were 1 base for V and 7 bases for J; bases not matched to a gene: 7. Germline CDR1 reads SGHRS; CDR2 reads YFSETQ. The CDR3 nucleotides read TGCGCCAGCAGCTTGTCCCAGGGGGCCGAAAATTCACCCCTCCACTTT. Its translation: CASSLSQGAENSPLHF.

This clone has just one count. The chain links TRBV19 to TRBJ2-1; 9 nucleotides line up with TRBD2. The CDR3 is made up of 15 amino acids. Germline V gives CDR1 LNHDA, CDR2 SQIVND (reference sequence). V trimming: 5 bases; J trimming: 4 bases; junction bases outside the gene matches: 6. The CDR3, as DNA: TGTGCCAGTAGTCCCGGCGGGGGGGCTTACAATGAGCAGTTCTTC. Its translation is CASSPGGGAYNEQFF.

V usage is TRBV6-5 and J usage is TRBJ2-7, with 9 positions matching TRBD1. The V gene end was trimmed by 6 bases and the J gene end by 6 bases; junction bases not matched to a gene: 6. This CDR3 spans 13 amino acids. Germline V gene sequence: CDR1 MNHEY, CDR2 SVGAGI. The DNA for the CDR3 is TGTGCCAGCAGGAGGACAGGGGCTGCCGAGCAGTACTTC. It encodes CASRRTGAAEQYF.

This sequence joins TRBV5-1 and TRBJ2-3; the match to TRBD2 covers 9 bases. CDR1 and CDR2 (germline): SGHRS, YFSETQ. The CDR3 extends over 16 amino acids. V trimming: 0 bases; J trimming: 4 bases; junction bases outside the gene matches: 6. Written as DNA, the CDR3 is TGCGCCAGCAGCTTGGATGGCGGGGGGGATTCAGATACGCAGTATTTT. Its translation: CASSLDGGGDSDTQYF.

The gene calls are TRBV11-2 and TRBJ1-2; 7 bases align to TRBD1. CDR3 size: 14 residues. J was trimmed by 6 bases and V by 6 bases; bases with no gene match: 10. Germline assignment: CDR1 SGHAT and CDR2 FQNNGV. The DNA for the CDR3 is TGTGCCAGCAGAGATAAGACAGGGTTTGATGGCTACACCTTC. This gives the protein CASRDKTGFDGYTF.

This chain joins TRBV10-3 and TRBJ2-3; the match to TRBD1 covers 7 bases. CDR3 length: 14 amino acids. Trimming cost V 5 bases and J 4 bases; bases outside gene matches: 6. The germline V gene encodes CDR1 ENHRY and CDR2 SYGVKD. As DNA, the CDR3 is TGTGCCATCAGTCCGGGACAGCGGTCAGATACGCAGTATTTT. Translating gives CAISPGQRSDTQYF.

The chain has TRBV7-9 and TRBJ1-3; TRBD1 might be the D (5 bases). The V gene lost 1 base and the J gene lost 0 bases, with 13 bases spanning the gap. The germline gives CDR1 SEHNR, CDR2 FQNEAQ (reference sequence). There are 17 residues in the CDR3. The CDR3 sequence: CASSLGGTGLSGNTIYF. CDR3 sequence (DNA): TGTGCCAGCAGCTTAGGCGGAACAGGCCTCTCTGGAAACACCATATATTTT.

The chain recombines TRBV29-1 with TRBJ2-3; the D gene is possibly TRBD1 (5 bases). The CDR3 sequence is 13 residues long. V lost 6 bases and J 4 bases, leaving 14 bases between the germline ends. Germline V CDR1 and CDR2: SQVTM, ANQGSEA. In nucleotides, the CDR3 is TGCAGCGTCGAGGAGCAGGGCCCAGATACGCAGTATTTT. Translating gives CSVEEQGPDTQYF.

The table lists this clone with a count of one. The rearrangement uses TRBV18 and TRBJ2-1, with D possibly being TRBD1 (5 bases). V was cut by 3 bases and J by 0 bases, with 18 bases left in between. The CDR3 spans 18 residues. Germline CDR1 reads KGHSH; CDR2 reads LQKENI. CDR3 residues: CASSPRGLGLSSYNEQFF. The CDR3 region has the DNA TGTGCCAGCTCACCTAGGGGCTTGGGGCTGAGCTCCTACAATGAGCAGTTCTTC.

V gene TRBV7-2 combines with J gene TRBJ1-5; D is possibly TRBD1 (6 bases). Germline V gene lookup returns CDR1 SGHTA and CDR2 FQGNSA. The V end lost 2 bases, the J end lost 7 bases, and 15 bases lay between the germline ends. The CDR3 consists of 15 residues. The CDR3, as DNA: TGTGCCAGCAGCTTAAGCCCAGGGGCTGAGCAGCCCCAGCATTTT. Its translation: CASSLSPGAEQPQHF.

Only a few counts were recorded for this clone. The J gene is TRBJ2-7, the V gene TRBV30; D may be TRBD2 (6 bases). Trimming took 1 base from V and 0 from J, leaving 13 bases between them. This CDR3 is built from 15 residues. Germline CDR1 reads GTSNPN; CDR2 reads SVGIG (reference sequence). This CDR3 is CAWSALGTVSYEQYF. The CDR3 coding sequence is TGTGCCTGGAGTGCCCTGGGGACTGTCTCCTACGAGCAGTACTTC.

V gene TRBV9 combines with J gene TRBJ1-3; D gene unclear. The CDR3 extends over 16 amino acids. Between the trimmed V and J ends, which lost 0 bases and 3 bases, there was a span of 13 bases. Germline lookup yields CDR1 SGDLS and CDR2 YYNGEE. The CDR3 DNA is TGTGCCAGCAGCGTAGGTCCGGGAGGAGATGGAAACACCATATATTTT. This encodes CASSVGPGGDGNTIYF. Full variable domain (remainder filled in from reference TRBV9 and TRBJ1-3): DSGVTQTPKHLITATGQRVTLRCSPRSGDLSVYWYQQSLDQGLQFLIQYYNGEERAKGNILERFSAQQFPDLHSELNLSSLELGDSALYFCASSVGPGGDGNTIYFGEGSWLTVV.

The chain uses TRBV6-5 and TRBJ2-1, with TRBD2 identical over 13 bases. CDR1 MNHEY and CDR2 SVGAGI come from the germline V gene. The V and J ends lost 7 bases and 4 bases, in that order; junction bases with no gene match: 4. The CDR3 covers 15 residues. CDR3 residues: CASTLGLAGYNEQFF. The CDR3 coding sequence is TGTGCCAGCACCCTGGGACTAGCGGGGTACAATGAGCAGTTCTTC.

This clone was counted once. The chain joins TRBV13 to TRBJ2-5, with 8 bases aligning to TRBD2. Germline V CDR1 and CDR2: PRHDT, FYEKMQ (reference sequence). With 5 bases clipped from V and 8 bases from J, the junction kept 13 bases outside the gene matches. This CDR3 has 15 residues. The CDR3 region is CASSPYTSGSTTQYF. DNA of the CDR3: TGTGCCAGCAGCCCCTACACTAGCGGCTCTACTACCCAGTACTTC.

J is TRBJ1-6 and V is TRBV7-9; tentatively, D is TRBD1 (5 bases). The CDR3 has 15 residues. The V end was cut by 5 bases, the J end by 6 bases, with 14 bases between. In germline, CDR1 is SEHNR, CDR2 FQNEAQ (reference sequence). The CDR3: CASSPSQGSNSPLHF. The CDR3 nucleotides are TGTGCCAGCAGCCCTTCCCAGGGCTCTAATTCACCCCTCCACTTT.

This clone was picked up a small number of times. The chain carries TRBV7-8 and TRBJ1-1; TRBD1 might be the D (5 bases). With 2 bases removed from V and 1 base from J, the gap between germline ends came to 17 bases. This CDR3 has 17 residues. CDR1 and CDR2 from the germline V gene are SGHVS and FQNEAQ. CDR3 coding DNA: TGTGCCAGCAGCTTATGGGGTTTCGACAGTGGGAACACTGAAGCTTTCTTT. Amino acids: CASSLWGFDSGNTEAFF.

The genes are TRBV11-2 and TRBJ2-7; tentatively, D is TRBD2 (7 bases). Trimming took off 1 base at V and 2 bases at J, with 9 bases between the two ends. Germline V gives CDR1 SGHAT, CDR2 FQNNGV. The CDR3 loop spans 14 amino acids. CDR3 residues: CASSLAGGTYEQYF. The CDR3 DNA sequence: TGTGCCAGCAGCTTAGCGGGGGGCACCTACGAGCAGTACTTC.

The chain employs TRBV6-5 and TRBJ1-4; 7 positions agree with TRBD1. The CDR3 loop spans 16 amino acids. CDR1 and CDR2 (germline): MNHEY, SVGAGI. V lost 4 bases and J lost 4; bases outside the gene matches: 9. CDR3 loop: CASSSIGQAVNEKLFF. CDR3 DNA sequence: TGTGCCAGCAGTTCCATTGGACAGGCTGTTAATGAAAAACTGTTTTTT.

The chain is built from TRBV5-6 and TRBJ2-5; the D gene is possibly TRBD2 (5 bases). V lost 1 base and J 5 bases, leaving 15 bases between the germline ends. The CDR3 runs 15 residues. Per the germline V gene, CDR1 is SGHDT and CDR2 is YYEEEE. CDR3 coding DNA: TGTGCCAGCAGCTTGCGAGTCGCCTCGGGGGAGACCCAGTACTTC. Its translation is CASSLRVASGETQYF.

The chain combines TRBV5-5 with TRBJ1-2; D call uncertain. Germline CDR1 and CDR2: SGHKS and YYEKEE (reference sequence). Trimming left V 1 base short and J 1 base short, with 2 bases between. This CDR3 has 12 amino acids. The CDR3 spells CASSLLNYGYTF. The CDR3 coding sequence is TGTGCCAGCAGCTTGCTTAACTATGGCTACACCTTC.

The chain employs TRBV18 and TRBJ2-7, with a weak D call TRBD1 (5 bases). The CDR3 spans 14 residues. Germline CDR1 reads KGHSH; CDR2 reads LQKENI. Trimming stripped 4 bases from V and 3 bases from J, with 13 bases between. CDR3 DNA sequence: TGTGCCAGCTCACAAACCGGCAGGGACTACGAGCAGTACTTC. As protein: CASSQTGRDYEQYF.

The rearrangement links TRBV29-1 to TRBJ2-5; D is unresolved. V was clipped by 6 bases and J by 7 bases, with 18 bases between them. Germline assignment: CDR1 SQVTM and CDR2 ANQGSEA. The CDR3 is made up of 13 amino acids. CDR3 nucleotides: TGCAGCGTCGACGGGTCGACCCGGCGGACCCAGTACTTC. Protein: CSVDGSTRRTQYF. The full variable domain, with the rest looked up from reference TRBV29-1 and TRBJ2-5, is SAVISQKPSRDICQRGTSLTIQCQVDSQVTMMFWYRQQPGQSLTLIATANQGSEATYESGFVIDKFPISRPNLTFSTLTVSNMSPEDSSIYLCSVDGSTRRTQYFGPGTRLLVL.